The sequence of this TCR beta chain was determined in a study of Graves' ophthalmopathy and Graves' hyperthyroidism. Study summary: Samples of peripheral blood were obtained at initial diagnosis, prior to treatment of any kind.

Using RNA transcripts, the TCR beta CDR3 regions were amplified. First-round RT-PCR relied on HTBI primers, and a second-round multiplex PCR came next. TCRdb called the multiplex PCR reads again in MiXCR, with one record for every CDR3 protein. The sample yields a few hundred thousand distinct CDR3 sequences, under 20% seen once. There are many counts of this clonotype. Its target is unknown. Excluded: other autoimmune disease, uncontrolled infection, pregnancy or lactation. Findings and caveats of the study: Among thyroid clonotypes expanded above 0.001 frequency, most also appeared in blood.

Sample: peripheral blood. This receptor was identified in an adult man with Graves' ophthalmopathy.

The CDR3 sequence is CASSLARFSGATNTEAFF. CDR3 nucleotides: TGCGCCAGCAGCTTGGCCAGGTTTTCAGGGGCCACGAACACTGAAGCTTTCTTT. This chain connects TRBV5-1 to TRBJ1-1, with D possibly being TRBD1 (6 bases). V was clipped by 0 bases and J by 1 base, with 19 bases between them. Per the germline V gene, CDR1 is SGHRS and CDR2 is YFSETQ. CDR3 size: 18 residues.